This T cell receptor (beta chain) was recovered during a study of response to subunit inactivated influenza vaccine. Germline V gene lookup returns CDR1 SGHRS and CDR2 YFSETQ. This CDR3 is built from 15 residues. With V trimmed by 3 bases and J by 3 bases, 4 bases remained unmatched. One entry per CDR3 protein results from TCRdb running MiXCR on the RT-PCR reads. The data show just under 550,000 distinct CDR3 sequences, with around 21% seen just once and 2.5% to 3.5% held by the top ten. There are a few counts of this clonotype. The sample was also reused in another study, on T cells expressing NK-cell markers. That paper states: Making the TCR beta cDNA relied on 5'RACE template switching with UMIs.

The rearrangement joins TRBV5-1 to TRBJ2-3, with 10 positions matching TRBD2. Specimen: CD4+ T cells sorted from PBMCs, collected 11 to 12 days after vaccination. The clonotype comes from a man over 45 who received an inactivated influenza vaccine. The CDR3 DNA reads as TGCGCCAGCAGCTGGAGCGGGAGGGCTACAGATACGCAGTATTTT. Translation gives CASSWSGRATDTQYF.